This T cell receptor beta chain was sequenced for a study of T cell responses to AZD1222 COVID-19 vaccine. Study-level background: Investigators merged groups given second doses at roughly 4 or roughly 12 weeks.

The ends were cut back, 3 bases at V and 0 bases at J, with 10 bases in the middle. The CDR3 has 15 amino acids. Germline values: CDR1 SNHLY, CDR2 FYNNEI. TCRdb's copy holds only in-frame clones and misses some; the assay was immunoSEQ multiplex PCR. The table lists around 250,000 clones, roughly 93% of them singletons, with 0.5% to 0.65% in the top ten. Notes on the study in general: Spike-specific TCR depth and breadth grew after two AZD1222 doses. The number of AZD1222 recipients seropositive at baseline was only five to seven.

In regard to this clone: The antigen is not known.

The chain joins TRBV2 to TRBJ2-3; D not certain. This clonotype originated in an adult in good health. The sequenced sample was peripheral blood, obtained on day 0 of AZD1222 vaccination. CDR3 bases: TGTGCCAGCAGTGAGGGCAGATCTAGCACAGATACGCAGTATTTT. It codes for CASSEGRSSTDTQYF.